Below are 32 T cell receptor beta chains sequenced from a single sample in a study of human T cells and chemical hapten exposure. The time point here: patch test 1, 2 weeks after DPC sensitization. The treatment denotes: therapeutic diphenylcyclopropenone sensitization with weekly scalp DPC. MiXCR was run by TCRdb on the RACE reads, yielding one entry per CDR3 protein. The sample lists about 120,000 distinct CDR3 sequences; around 10% were seen once. The material sequenced was whole blood, taken in connection with sensitization to the hapten diphenylcyclopropenone (DPC). These receptors were taken from a woman in her forties or fifties with alopecia areata. Some clones in this sample may be carry-over from other donors' samples.

This clonotype was seen ten or more times. This sequence joins TRBV6-6 and TRBJ1-2; TRBD1 might be the D (5 bases). The CDR3 spans 13 residues. V lost 8 bases to trimming and J lost 5 bases, with 15 bases between them. CDR1 and CDR2 (germline): MNHNY, SVGAGI (reference sequence). CDR3 nucleotides: TGTGCCAGCGCCATCGGACAAGAATATGGCTACACCTTC. Protein sequence: CASAIGQEYGYTF.

This clonotype has more than one count but fewer than ten. The chain employs TRBV6-6 and TRBJ1-1; D remains unclear. CDR1 is MNHNY, CDR2 SVGAGI, per germline (reference sequence). The CDR3 is made up of 13 amino acids. Trimming left V 0 bases short and J 5 bases short, with 7 bases between. CDR3 residues: CASSYSEFTEAFF. In DNA, the CDR3 is TGTGCCAGCAGTTACTCCGAATTTACTGAAGCTTTCTTT.

This clonotype was found many times. The CDR3 DNA reads as TGTGCCAGCAGCCCTACAAACCTAGCGGGGGCTAGCACAGATACGCAGTATTTT. This encodes CASSPTNLAGASTDTQYF. The chain is built from TRBV9 and TRBJ2-3; 10 bases map to TRBD2. The CDR3 contains 18 residues. Losses at the gene ends were 4 bases for V and 0 bases for J; bases not matched to a gene: 11. In germline, CDR1 is SGDLS, CDR2 YYNGEE. Variable domain in full (rest from reference TRBV9 and TRBJ2-3): DSGVTQTPKHLITATGQRVTLRCSPRSGDLSVYWYQQSLDQGLQFLIQYYNGEERAKGNILERFSAQQFPDLHSELNLSSLELGDSALYFCASSPTNLAGASTDTQYFGPGTRLTVL.

The chain joins TRBV27 to TRBJ2-3; D ambiguous. Trimming left V 0 bases short and J 1 base short, with 14 bases between. This CDR3 is 17 amino acids long. The V gene's germline CDR1 is MNHEY and CDR2 SMNVEV (reference sequence). The CDR3 bases are TGTGCCAGCAGTTTATCGAAGGGCCCAGTACGCACAGATACGCAGTATTTT. It encodes CASSLSKGPVRTDTQYF.

The V gene is TRBV7-2, the J gene TRBJ2-1, with TRBD1 matching over 8 bases. V lost 10 bases, J lost 7 bases, and 6 bases stayed unmatched. The CDR3 contains 12 residues. Looked up from germline, CDR1 is SGHTA and CDR2 is FQGNSA. CDR3 residues: CAKRTGTNEQFF. The CDR3, as DNA: TGTGCCAAACGGACAGGGACGAATGAGCAGTTCTTC.

This chain connects TRBV20-1 to TRBJ1-2, with 7 nucleotides matching TRBD1. After removal of 3 bases from V and 2 bases from J, the junction contained 12 bases not matched to a gene. The CDR3 contains 16 residues. Germline CDR1 DFQATT, CDR2 SNEGSKA (reference sequence). The CDR3 loop reads CSARDGIDRANYGYTF. CDR3 DNA sequence: TGCAGTGCTAGGGATGGGATCGACAGGGCCAACTATGGCTACACCTTC.

About this clonotype itself: A much larger clone differs from this one at a single base, so this may be a read error. The V call is TRBV25-1, the J call TRBJ2-3; D remains ambiguous. Germline loops: CDR1 MGHDK, CDR2 SYGVNS. The CDR3 length is 13 residues. The CDR3 reads CASRPPNEDTLYF. CDR3 coding DNA: TGTGCCAGCAGGCCCCCTAACGAAGATACGCTGTATTTT.

The chain recombines TRBV6-2 or TRBV6-3 with TRBJ1-1; D possibly corresponds to TRBD1 (5 bases). The CDR3 has 15 amino acids. Germline V gives CDR1 MNHEY, CDR2 SVGEGT. V was shortened by 0 bases and J by 4 bases, with 12 bases between the two germline ends. CDR3: CASSYSGRAGTEAFF. The CDR3 nucleotides read TGTGCCAGCAGTTACTCGGGCAGGGCGGGCACTGAAGCTTTCTTT.

This clonotype was counted ten times or more. This chain links TRBV6-5 with TRBJ2-5; 10 positions match TRBD1. The V and J ends lost 0 bases and 2 bases, in that order; junction bases with no gene match: 9. CDR1 and CDR2 from the germline V gene are MNHEY and SVGAGI. CDR3 length equals 18 residues. CDR3 DNA: TGTGCCAGCAGTTACTCACGGGACAGGGGTCGCCCACAAGAGACCCAGTACTTC. Translated: CASSYSRDRGRPQETQYF.

Only a few counts were recorded for this clonotype. The rearrangement uses TRBV28 and TRBJ2-7; D is unclear. The germline V gene encodes CDR1 MDHEN and CDR2 SYDVKM. There are 14 residues in the CDR3. Trimming took 2 bases from V and 2 from J, leaving 10 bases between them. The CDR3 DNA follows: TGTGCCAGCAGTTTAGTCGGTGGGGCCTACGAGCAGTACTTC. Amino acid sequence: CASSLVGGAYEQYF.

The rearrangement links TRBV29-1 to TRBJ2-1; 7 nucleotides line up with TRBD2. This CDR3 contains 10 residues. J lost 7 bases, V lost 6 bases, and 0 bases had no gene match. Germline lookup yields CDR1 SQVTM and CDR2 ANQGSEA. CDR3 sequence reads: CSVRGNEQFF. In DNA, the CDR3 is TGCAGCGTGCGGGGGAATGAGCAGTTCTTC.

The chain joins TRBV20-1 to TRBJ2-5; D is uncertain. Trimming pared 5 bases from V and 3 bases from J, leaving 13 bases between. Germline CDR1 and CDR2: DFQATT and SNEGSKA (reference sequence). The CDR3 has 13 amino acids. The CDR3 spells CSAYLVAKETQYF. Here the CDR3 DNA reads TGCAGTGCTTACCTAGTGGCCAAAGAGACCCAGTACTTC.

V is TRBV6-1 and J is TRBJ2-3; D might be TRBD1 (6 bases). Germline V gene lookup returns CDR1 MNHNS and CDR2 SASEGT. The CDR3 length is 17 residues. V was shortened by 3 bases and J by 2 bases, with 18 bases between the two germline ends. Here the CDR3 reads CASSDPLDRYSTDTQYF. The CDR3 DNA follows: TGTGCCAGCAGTGACCCATTGGACAGATACTCCACAGATACGCAGTATTTT.

At least ten counts were recorded for this clonotype. The rearrangement links TRBV3-1 to TRBJ1-5; D is perhaps TRBD1 (5 bases). V shed 1 base and J shed 4 bases, with 11 bases lying between them. The CDR3 runs 15 residues. From germline, CDR1 is LGHDT and CDR2 YNNKEL (reference sequence). The CDR3 region has the DNA TGTGCCAGCAGCCAAGCGGCAGGGCTGAATCAGCCCCAGCATTTT. This translates into CASSQAAGLNQPQHF.

This clonotype showed up many times. The rearrangement joins TRBV7-6 to TRBJ2-3; tentative D call: TRBD2 (6 bases). Germline CDR1 and CDR2: SGHVS and FNYEAQ. The CDR3 consists of 15 residues. V was trimmed by 4 bases and J by 0 bases, leaving 11 bases between them. The CDR3 DNA reads as TGTGCCAGCAGCTCCCGGGACTTTAGCACAGATACGCAGTATTTT. Protein sequence: CASSSRDFSTDTQYF.

This clonotype was observed a few times. This chain joins TRBV28 and TRBJ1-2; D perhaps matches TRBD1 (5 bases). Germline V gene sequence: CDR1 MDHEN, CDR2 SYDVKM. V lost 6 bases and J lost 0, with 14 bases in between. The CDR3 is made up of 15 amino acids. The CDR3 loop reads CASRPPGLPNYGYTF. The CDR3, as DNA: TGTGCCAGCAGACCGCCGGGACTCCCTAACTATGGCTACACCTTC.

This clonotype showed up just a few times. One end of the junction fails to match germline, which may point to a read error. The V and J genes are TRBV2 and TRBJ2-1, with D perhaps TRBD1 (5 bases). CDR3 length: 11 residues. CDR1 and CDR2 from the germline V gene are SNHLY and FYNNEI. CDR3 sequence: CASSPGLQFCF. CDR3 DNA: TGTGCCAGCAGCCCAGGGCTCCAATTTTGCTTC.

This clonotype was counted ten times or more. V and J are TRBV28 and TRBJ1-6; maybe TRBD1 (6 bases). The CDR3 covers 15 residues. V was cut by 5 bases and J by 7 bases, with 15 bases left in between. CDR1 and CDR2 (germline): MDHEN, SYDVKM. The CDR3 nucleotides read TGTGCCAGCAGTGAGGACAGACTTCTGAATTCACCCCTCCACTTT. Encoded protein: CASSEDRLLNSPLHF.

This chain connects TRBV28 to TRBJ2-6; the D gene is possibly TRBD2 (6 bases). Germline V gene data show CDR1 as MDHEN and CDR2 as SYDVKM. The CDR3 consists of 15 residues. The V end lost 3 bases, the J end lost 2 bases, and 8 bases lay between the germline ends. CDR3 nucleotide sequence: TGTGCCAGCAGTTTCGGAGGGCCTGGGGCCAACGTCCTGACTTTC. It codes for CASSFGGPGANVLTF. Filled out from reference TRBV28 and TRBJ2-6, the complete variable domain reads DVKVTQSSRYLVKRTGEKVFLECVQDMDHENMFWYRQDPGLGLRLIYFSYDVKMKEKGDIPEGYSVSREKKERFSLILESASTNQTSMYLCASSFGGPGANVLTFGAGSRLTVL.

This clonotype was detected a few times. The rearrangement links TRBV2 to TRBJ2-1, with D perhaps matching TRBD1 or TRBD2 (6 bases each). The CDR3 covers 16 residues. Germline-derived CDR1 and CDR2 are SNHLY and FYNNEI. Trimming cost V 4 bases and J 6 bases, with 19 bases left between them. The CDR3 DNA sequence: TGTGCCAGCAGTGTCGGTTTATACAGGGAGGTCAATGAGCAGTTCTTC. The encoded protein is CASSVGLYREVNEQFF.

This clonotype was seen a few times. The CDR3 coding sequence is TGCGCCAGCAGTGAGAAGCGGAGGGCCTACGAGCAGTACTTC. Translating it yields CASSEKRRAYEQYF. The V call is TRBV10-2, the J call TRBJ2-7; tentative D call: TRBD2 (6 bases). Germline V gene lookup returns CDR1 WSHSY and CDR2 SAAADI. CDR3 length equals 14 residues. V lost 2 bases and J 2 bases, leaving 10 bases between the germline ends.

This clonotype showed up many times. This chain links TRBV7-6 with TRBJ2-3, with a weak D call TRBD2 (6 bases). The germline V and J ends were trimmed by 6 bases and 8 bases, with 12 bases remaining between them. The CDR3 has 12 residues. Per germline, CDR1 SGHVS and CDR2 FNYEAQ. The CDR3 bases are TGTGCCAGCAGTCCACCGGGGGTTACGCAGTATTTT. It is translated as CASSPPGVTQYF. Complete variable domain (other parts from reference TRBV7-6 and TRBJ2-3): GAGVSQSPRYKVTKRGQDVALRCDPISGHVSLYWYRQALGQGPEFLTYFNYEAQQDKSGLPNDRFSAERPEGSISTLTIQRTEQRDSAMYRCASSPPGVTQYFGPGTRLTVL.

The V and J genes are TRBV24-1 and TRBJ2-7, with D possibly matching TRBD1 (6 bases). CDR3 length: 16 amino acids. Trimming pared 4 bases from V and 3 bases from J, leaving 18 bases between. The germline V gene has CDR1 KGHDR and CDR2 SFDVKD. The DNA for the CDR3 is TGTGCCACCAGTGACTCCGAGGGACATTCCCGCTACGAGCAGTACTTC. The encoded protein is CATSDSEGHSRYEQYF.

The V call is TRBV7-9, the J call TRBJ1-4; possibly TRBD1 for D (5 bases). The CDR3 runs to 13 residues. Germline CDR1 and CDR2: SEHNR and FQNEAQ (reference sequence). The V and J ends lost 1 base and 7 bases respectively, with 7 bases between them. The DNA of the CDR3 is TGTGCCAGCAGCTTAGGGACACCTGAAAAACTGTTTTTT. Its translation is CASSLGTPEKLFF.

This clonotype was detected a few times. The rearrangement uses TRBV18 and TRBJ2-5, with a tentative D call TRBD2 (5 bases). Germline-derived CDR1 and CDR2 are KGHSH and LQKENI. This CDR3 contains 14 residues. Trimming took off 3 bases at V and 4 bases at J, with 12 bases between the two ends. The CDR3 sequence: CASSPDSSGETQYF. CDR3 bases: TGTGCCAGCTCACCGGACTCGTCCGGAGAGACCCAGTACTTC.

This clonotype was counted only a few times. The V call is TRBV18, the J call TRBJ2-3, with 9 nucleotides matching TRBD1. J was trimmed by 1 base and V by 4 bases; bases with no gene match: 0. Per germline, CDR1 KGHSH and CDR2 LQKENI. The CDR3 covers 14 residues. CDR3 sequence: CASSRDRGTDTQYF. DNA for the CDR3: TGTGCCAGCTCACGGGACAGGGGCACAGATACGCAGTATTTT.

The chain links TRBV12-3 or TRBV12-4 to TRBJ1-2, with 9 positions matching TRBD1. This CDR3 is built from 13 residues. The trim removed 6 bases at V and 8 bases at J, leaving 7 bases unmatched. The DNA of the CDR3 is TGTGCCAGCAGCCCCAGGACAGGGGAAGGCTACACCTTC. Its protein product is CASSPRTGEGYTF.

The table lists this clonotype with a few counts. This chain connects TRBV4-1 to TRBJ2-5; maybe TRBD1 (6 bases). V lost 3 bases and J 0 bases, leaving 20 bases between the germline ends. The CDR3 spans 18 residues. Germline CDR1 reads MGHRA; CDR2 reads YSYEKL. As DNA, the CDR3 is TGCGCCAGCAGCCAGGATCCTCCCGGGACACGGGACCAAGAGACCCAGTACTTC. Translated, it gives CASSQDPPGTRDQETQYF.

This clonotype was seen ten or more times. This chain links TRBV7-7 with TRBJ2-5; D possibly corresponds to TRBD2 (6 bases). Germline V gene lookup returns CDR1 SSHAT and CDR2 FNYEAQ (reference sequence). This CDR3 has 12 amino acids. CDR3 residues: CASSAGRETQYF. Written as DNA, the CDR3 is TGTGCTAGTTCGGCGGGGCGGGAGACCCAGTACTTC. Drawing the rest from reference TRBV7-7 and TRBJ2-5, the complete variable domain is GAGVSQSPRYKVTKRGQDVTLRCDPISSHATLYWYQQALGQGPEFLTYFNYEAQPDKSGLPSDRFSAERPEGSISTLTIQRTEQRDSAMYRCASSAGRETQYFGPGTRLLVL.

The sample holds many counts of this clonotype. The chain combines TRBV2 with TRBJ2-2; a possible D gene is TRBD1 (6 bases). Trimming left V 7 bases short and J 1 base short, with 10 bases between. The CDR3 runs to 14 residues. Germline CDR1 and CDR2: SNHLY and FYNNEI. The DNA for the CDR3 is TGTGCCAGCACTGGACAGATGAACACCGGGGAGCTGTTTTTT. Translating it yields CASTGQMNTGELFF.

The chain joins TRBV28 to TRBJ2-3; D may be TRBD2 (5 bases). This CDR3 has 15 residues. The V gene lost 5 bases and the J gene lost 0 bases, with 12 bases spanning the gap. From germline, CDR1 is MDHEN and CDR2 SYDVKM. For the CDR3, the DNA is TGTGCCAGCAGTCCCCGAGCTAGCAGCACAGATACGCAGTATTTT. Residues: CASSPRASSTDTQYF.

The genes are TRBV5-5 and TRBJ2-2; no clear D. Germline CDR1 is SGHKS and CDR2 is YYEKEE (reference sequence). Trimming removed 3 bases at V and 1 base at J, with 10 bases between. The length of the CDR3 is 15 residues. The CDR3 nucleotides are TGTGCCAGCAGCTGGAGACCGCGGAACACCGGGGAGCTGTTTTTT. Its translation is CASSWRPRNTGELFF.